One and the same sample provided the 27 T cell receptor beta chains below, sequenced in a study of pediatric ulcerative colitis. Method: immunoSEQ multiplex PCR; TCRdb's copy keeps in-frame clones and lacks some. The table lists 40,000 to 55,000 clones, 78% of them singletons. The rectum was sampled with one to two pinch biopsies at colonoscopy. Sequenced material: gut tissue. Receptor source: a girl between 5 and 17 years old with moderate ulcerative colitis.

The chain uses TRBV29-1 and TRBJ1-2; no definite D call. With 4 bases removed from V and 8 bases from J, the gap between germline ends came to 20 bases. The CDR3 contains 14 residues. Per germline, CDR1 SQVTM and CDR2 ANQGSEA. The CDR3 coding sequence is TGCAGCGTTGCGAGCGGGGTTGAAACGGGGGGCTACACCTTC. This codes for CSVASGVETGGYTF.

The chain combines TRBV9 with TRBJ2-2; D is undetermined. Trimming took off 1 base at V and 0 bases at J, with 10 bases between the two ends. The CDR3 length is 16 residues. The germline V gene has CDR1 SGDLS and CDR2 YYNGEE. CDR3: CASSVTAYSNTGELFF. The CDR3 DNA is TGTGCCAGCAGCGTAACAGCATACTCGAACACCGGGGAGCTGTTTTTT.

The chain combines TRBV6-1 with TRBJ2-3; D ambiguous. The CDR3 loop spans 14 amino acids. Germline loops: CDR1 MNHNS, CDR2 SASEGT. The ends were cut back, 4 bases at V and 0 bases at J, with 8 bases in the middle. The CDR3 coding sequence is TGTGCCAGCAGTGTTCTGCATAGCACAGATACGCAGTATTTT. Encoded protein: CASSVLHSTDTQYF.

V and J are TRBV10-3 and TRBJ2-2, with TRBD1 matching over 9 bases. Losses at the gene ends were 2 bases for V and 1 base for J; bases not matched to a gene: 2. The CDR3 is 16 amino acids. CDR1 is ENHRY and CDR2 is SYGVKD in the germline V gene. CDR3 coding DNA: TGTGCCATCAGTGAGCTGGGACAGGGGAACACCGGGGAGCTGTTTTTT. Residues: CAISELGQGNTGELFF.

The gene calls are TRBV6-1 and TRBJ1-5; a possible D gene is TRBD1 (5 bases). This CDR3 is built from 14 residues. CDR1 is MNHNS, CDR2 SASEGT, per germline. The V gene lost 4 bases and the J gene lost 2 bases, with 9 bases spanning the gap. CDR3 protein: CASSGETGNQPQHF. In DNA, the CDR3 is TGTGCCAGCAGTGGGGAGACAGGCAATCAGCCCCAGCATTTT.

The chain employs TRBV5-1 and TRBJ2-1; D call uncertain. V gave up 0 bases and J gave up 1 base, with 8 bases separating them. This CDR3 contains 15 residues. The germline CDR1 and CDR2 sequences are SGHRS and YFSETQ. For the CDR3, the DNA is TGCGCCAGCAGCTTGGTGGCGGAATCCTACAATGAGCAGTTCTTC. As protein: CASSLVAESYNEQFF.

The chain employs TRBV2 and TRBJ2-7; D remains ambiguous. The CDR3 is 15 residues long. Germline CDR1 SNHLY, CDR2 FYNNEI. The V end was cut by 1 base, the J end by 3 bases, with 13 bases between. The CDR3, as DNA: TGTGCCAGCAGTGAAGGAGAGGTTAAACTCTACGAGCAGTACTTC. The encoded protein is CASSEGEVKLYEQYF.

The rearrangement links TRBV4-2 to TRBJ1-2; unclear D gene. The V gene's germline CDR1 is LGHNA and CDR2 YNFKEQ. Trimming pared 5 bases from V and 2 bases from J, leaving 12 bases between. This CDR3 has 14 amino acids. CDR3: CASSLEPQNYGYTF. The DNA for the CDR3 is TGTGCCAGCAGCTTGGAGCCACAAAACTATGGCTACACCTTC.

J is TRBJ1-4 and V is TRBV6-5; no reliable D call. Germline CDR1 reads MNHEY; CDR2 reads SVGAGI. The CDR3 runs 15 residues. V lost 0 bases and J lost 4, with 9 bases in between. In DNA, the CDR3 is TGTGCCAGCAGTTACTCGGCGGGTTTTAATGAAAAACTGTTTTTT. Amino acids: CASSYSAGFNEKLFF.

The chain is built from TRBV2 and TRBJ1-3; unclear D gene. Per germline, CDR1 SNHLY and CDR2 FYNNEI. The CDR3 covers 15 residues. V was shortened by 3 bases and J by 0 bases, with 9 bases between the two germline ends. The CDR3 loop reads CASSDPDDSGNTIYF. The CDR3 DNA reads as TGTGCCAGCAGTGACCCCGACGACTCTGGAAACACCATATATTTT.

This rearrangement joins TRBV5-1 to TRBJ2-1, with no clear D. The CDR3 sequence is 13 residues long. Germline assignment: CDR1 SGHRS and CDR2 YFSETQ. Trimming shortened V by 2 bases and J by 8 bases, and 11 bases separated the two germline ends. The CDR3 protein is CASSLWVEDEQFF. In DNA, the CDR3 is TGCGCCAGCAGCTTATGGGTAGAGGATGAGCAGTTCTTC.

The CDR3 here is CAWTWRGLDTQYF. DNA for the CDR3: TGTGCCTGGACTTGGCGGGGGCTAGATACGCAGTATTTT. The chain joins TRBV30 to TRBJ2-3; a weak D match, TRBD2 (7 bases). Germline V lookup: CDR1 GTSNPN, CDR2 SVGIG (reference sequence). The CDR3 consists of 13 residues. Trimming took off 4 bases at V and 5 bases at J, with 13 bases between the two ends.

The rearrangement uses TRBV5-1 and TRBJ2-1; D might be TRBD2 (6 bases). Trimming pared 0 bases from V and 15 bases from J, leaving 10 bases between. Germline CDR1 is SGHRS and CDR2 is YFSETQ. The CDR3 is 11 residues long. This CDR3 is CASSLEGLMFF. As DNA, the CDR3 is TGCGCCAGCAGCTTGGAAGGACTAATGTTCTTC.

This clone was counted between two and nine times. This chain joins TRBV19 and TRBJ2-1, with 14 positions matching TRBD2. Germline loops: CDR1 LNHDA, CDR2 SQIVND (reference sequence). Trimming at V came to 4 bases and at J to 0 bases, leaving 5 bases not matched to a gene. The CDR3 has 18 amino acids. This chain's CDR3 is CASSTGLAGGLSYNEQFF. CDR3 DNA sequence: TGTGCCAGTAGTACAGGACTAGCGGGGGGCCTCTCCTACAATGAGCAGTTCTTC.

The chain combines TRBV2 with TRBJ2-1, with 7 bases that match TRBD1. The CDR3 covers 15 residues. The V and J ends lost 7 bases and 5 bases, in that order; junction bases with no gene match: 11. Germline V gives CDR1 SNHLY, CDR2 FYNNEI. CDR3 nucleotide sequence: TGTGCCAGCATGGGGACAGTCCCCCCCCACAATGAGCAGTTCTTC. Translation gives CASMGTVPPHNEQFF.

This chain joins TRBV20-1 and TRBJ1-1; no firm D call. Germline V gives CDR1 DFQATT, CDR2 SNEGSKA (reference sequence). Trimming took off 4 bases at V and 3 bases at J, with 6 bases between the two ends. This CDR3 is built from 11 residues. In DNA form, the CDR3 reads TGCAGTGCTACCCCCCACACTGAAGCTTTCTTT. It yields the protein CSATPHTEAFF.

This sequence joins TRBV6-6 and TRBJ1-2; a weak D match, TRBD1 (6 bases). From germline, CDR1 is MNHNY and CDR2 SVGAGI (reference sequence). The CDR3 sequence is 12 residues long. Trimming removed 5 bases from V and 5 bases from J, with 9 bases in between. CDR3 protein: CASSRRGYGYTF. The CDR3 DNA is TGTGCCAGCAGTCGCAGGGGATATGGCTACACCTTC.

The rearrangement uses TRBV19 and TRBJ2-4; 7 nucleotides line up with TRBD1. The J segment lost 2 bases and the V segment lost 8 bases, leaving 24 bases of the junction unmatched. Per germline, CDR1 LNHDA and CDR2 SQIVND (reference sequence). The CDR3 totals 20 residues. The CDR3 DNA is TGTGCCAGTCCGTTTTTTGGACTCCAAGACAGGGATGATCCCAAAAACATTCAGTACTTC. It encodes CASPFFGLQDRDDPKNIQYF. Full variable domain (missing parts from reference TRBV19 and TRBJ2-4): DGGITQSPKYLFRKEGQNVTLSCEQNLNHDAMYWYRQDPGQGLRLIYYSQIVNDFQKGDIAEGYSVSREKKESFPLTVTSAQKNPTAFYLCASPFFGLQDRDDPKNIQYFGAGTRLSVL.

The rearrangement links TRBV6-1 to TRBJ1-1; possible D gene TRBD1, 5 bases. V lost 0 bases, J lost 8 bases, and 10 bases lay in between. The CDR3 is 13 residues long. From germline, CDR1 is MNHNS and CDR2 SASEGT. The CDR3 loop is CASSEALNREAFF. The CDR3 DNA follows: TGTGCCAGCAGTGAAGCGCTCAACAGGGAAGCTTTCTTT.

This clone was seen more than once but under ten times. The J gene is TRBJ1-1, the V gene TRBV19; TRBD1 matches at 8 bases. Germline V CDR1 and CDR2: LNHDA, SQIVND (reference sequence). The CDR3 is 15 residues long. J lost 3 bases, V lost 5 bases, and 8 bases had no gene match. In DNA, the CDR3 is TGTGCCAGTAGTCTCAGGACAGGGAGGGACACTGAAGCTTTCTTT. The encoded protein is CASSLRTGRDTEAFF.

This clone was counted once. The chain combines TRBV5-4 with TRBJ1-4, with 7 bases that match TRBD1. After removal of 0 bases from V and 0 bases from J, the junction contained 5 bases not matched to a gene. The CDR3 length is 17 residues. CDR1 and CDR2 from the germline V gene are SGHNT and YYREEE (reference sequence). The CDR3 sequence is CASSLAGGTATNEKLFF. CDR3 nucleotide sequence: TGTGCCAGCAGCTTGGCCGGGGGGACAGCAACTAATGAAAAACTGTTTTTT.

This clone was seen more than once but under ten times. The V call is TRBV5-1, the J call TRBJ1-5, with a tentative D call TRBD1 (6 bases). The ends were cut back, 6 bases at V and 7 bases at J, with 14 bases in the middle. The CDR3 consists of 13 residues. Germline V gene sequence: CDR1 SGHRS, CDR2 YFSETQ. CDR3 DNA sequence: TGCGCCAGCACACAGGGTGAGGGGCAGCCCCAGCATTTT. Protein product: CASTQGEGQPQHF.

The chain is built from TRBV2 and TRBJ1-5, with a weak D call TRBD1 (5 bases). In germline, CDR1 is SNHLY, CDR2 FYNNEI. Trimming cost V 8 bases and J 6 bases, with 17 bases left between them. The CDR3 is made up of 14 amino acids. This CDR3 reads CASSDTGWGQPQHF. The CDR3 bases are TGTGCCAGCTCGGACACAGGTTGGGGTCAGCCCCAGCATTTT.

The V gene is TRBV29-1, the J gene TRBJ2-1; D remains ambiguous. Germline V lookup: CDR1 SQVTM, CDR2 ANQGSEA. This CDR3 is built from 13 residues. Trimming removed 4 bases from V and 12 bases from J, with 19 bases in between. The CDR3 DNA is TGCAGCGTTGTGGGGAACGTCCCCTCTGTGCAGTTCTTC. Translated: CSVVGNVPSVQFF.

The CDR3 DNA follows: TGTGCCAGCAGCTTGAGCGGGAGGGCCTTCTACAATGAGCAGTTCTTC. Translation: CASSLSGRAFYNEQFF. V is TRBV11-2 and J is TRBJ2-1, with 10 bases identical to TRBD2. With 3 bases clipped from V and 3 bases from J, the junction kept 5 bases outside the gene matches. This CDR3 comprises 16 residues. CDR1 is SGHAT, CDR2 FQNNGV, per germline.

V and J are TRBV11-3 and TRBJ2-1; unclear D gene. The CDR3 covers 13 residues. Germline lookup yields CDR1 SGHNT and CDR2 YENEEA. V shed 1 base and J shed 5 bases, with 6 bases lying between them. CDR3 coding DNA: TGTGCCAGCAGCTTAGCCCAAAACAATGAGCAGTTCTTC. This gives the protein CASSLAQNNEQFF.

V is TRBV10-2 and J is TRBJ2-7, with 9 bases that match TRBD2. The germline CDR1 and CDR2 sequences are WSHSY and SAAADI. CDR3 length: 13 residues. V lost 7 bases, J lost 4 bases, and 5 bases stayed unmatched. CDR3 sequence reads: CASKEAGGYEQYF. Here the CDR3 DNA reads TGCGCCAGCAAGGAGGCGGGAGGGTACGAGCAGTACTTC.